The next 6 T cell receptor beta chains were all read from a single sample in a study of shared clonotypes between healthy human individuals. Assay used: immunoSEQ multiplex PCR; TCRdb lists only in-frame clones, some missing. Here the sample spans around 1.6 million clones, 95% to 99% being singletons. Sequencing was carried out using naive CD4+ T cells sorted from blood. Specified subset: CD45RA+ positively selected. The receptors were sampled from a man aged 25 to 45 in good health.

The gene calls are TRBV5-1 and TRBJ1-1; D uncertain. V was clipped by 2 bases and J by 1 base, with 15 bases between them. The CDR3 spans 16 residues. Germline V lookup: CDR1 SGHRS, CDR2 YFSETQ. The CDR3 nucleotides are TGCGCCAGCAGCTTCGGCCTACCTCTGGGGAACACTGAAGCTTTCTTT. It yields the protein CASSFGLPLGNTEAFF.

This chain uses TRBV11-1 with TRBJ2-7; D remains ambiguous. This CDR3 has 15 amino acids. Germline loops: CDR1 SGHAT, CDR2 FQDESV (reference sequence). V was shortened by 2 bases and J by 0 bases, with 11 bases between the two germline ends. In DNA, the CDR3 is TGTGCCAGCAGCTTAAAGGGCTTTTCCTCCTACGAGCAGTACTTC. This encodes CASSLKGFSSYEQYF.

The chain recombines TRBV19 with TRBJ1-2, with a tentative D call TRBD1 (5 bases). The CDR3 loop spans 12 amino acids. Trimming removed 6 bases from V and 7 bases from J, with 12 bases in between. Germline-derived CDR1 and CDR2 are LNHDA and SQIVND (reference sequence). The CDR3 nucleotides read TGTGCCAGTAGCCCCCCAGGGTTTGGCTACACCTTC. This encodes CASSPPGFGYTF.

The chain employs TRBV5-1 and TRBJ2-5; D unclear. Germline V CDR1 and CDR2: SGHRS, YFSETQ. The CDR3 length is 13 residues. Between the trimmed V and J ends, which lost 3 bases and 5 bases, there was a span of 11 bases. The CDR3 region has the DNA TGCGCCAGCAGCTCAGGAGTATCGGAGACCCAGTACTTC. Its protein is CASSSGVSETQYF.

The chain is built from TRBV7-3 and TRBJ1-1, with 7 bases matching TRBD1. Germline lookup yields CDR1 SGHTA and CDR2 FQGTGA. With 5 bases clipped from V and 4 bases from J, the junction kept 4 bases outside the gene matches. The CDR3 covers 13 residues. This CDR3 reads CASSTDRATEAFF. The CDR3 DNA sequence: TGTGCCAGCAGCACAGACAGGGCCACTGAAGCTTTCTTT.

The chain uses TRBV10-3 and TRBJ1-5, with no clear D. CDR1 and CDR2 (germline): ENHRY, SYGVKD. The CDR3 length is 13 residues. V was shortened by 4 bases and J by 5 bases, with 9 bases between the two germline ends. CDR3 DNA sequence: TGTGCCATCAGTGCCCGAGGGTATCAGCCCCAGCATTTT. Its protein product is CAISARGYQPQHF.